A single sample gave rise to the 7 T cell receptor beta chains below, sequenced in a study of T cell changes during pregnancy in multiple sclerosis (dated by TCRdb to the late 2010s). Receptor libraries were prepared by the immunoSEQ multiplex PCR assay. Sourced from immuneACCESS, this table was stored by TCRdb with only in-frame sequences that have V and J called. A share of the clones is absent; for the studies checked, an unresolved V gene accounts for under half, and the remainder has no known explanation. A total of some 99,000 clones appear in this sample, approximately 94% of them only once. In total, the top ten clones hold almost 1% of the sample. The sequenced sample was peripheral blood, obtained after pregnancy. The source of these receptors is a female donor with multiple sclerosis, enrolled in a pregnancy study.

The chain uses TRBV9 and TRBJ1-3; D gene unclear. The CDR3 spans 16 residues. Trimming shortened V by 3 bases and J by 0 bases, and 13 bases separated the two germline ends. In germline, CDR1 is SGDLS, CDR2 YYNGEE. DNA of the CDR3: TGTGCCAGCAGCGCCCTCGGCGGCTACTCTGGAAACACCATATATTTT. Its translation is CASSALGGYSGNTIYF.

This chain links TRBV6-1 with TRBJ2-7; 7 nucleotides agree with TRBD1. V shed 6 bases and J 1 base; nucleotides not matched to a gene: 9. CDR3 length: 15 amino acids. Germline V lookup: CDR1 MNHNS, CDR2 SASEGT. The CDR3 here is CASRERQGPSYEQYF. The CDR3 nucleotides read TGTGCCAGCAGAGAACGACAGGGTCCTTCCTACGAGCAGTACTTC.

The gene calls are TRBV11-2 and TRBJ2-7, with D hard to call. This CDR3 has 13 residues. V was cut by 3 bases and J by 3 bases, with 9 bases left in between. Germline V gene data show CDR1 as SGHAT and CDR2 as FQNNGV. This chain's CDR3 is CASSFRASYEQYF. The CDR3 DNA reads as TGTGCCAGCAGCTTCCGTGCCAGCTACGAGCAGTACTTC.

This chain uses TRBV19 with TRBJ2-1, with 13 bases aligning to TRBD2. The CDR3 contains 15 residues. Germline V gene lookup returns CDR1 LNHDA and CDR2 SQIVND (reference sequence). Trimming took 6 bases from V and 4 from J; bases not matched to a gene: 3. CDR3 protein: CASRGTSGIYNEQFF. The DNA of the CDR3 is TGTGCCAGTAGGGGGACTAGCGGGATTTACAATGAGCAGTTCTTC.

In its sample, this clone was seen once. The chain employs TRBV30 and TRBJ2-7; 9 nucleotides align to TRBD2. Per germline, CDR1 GTSNPN and CDR2 SVGIG (reference sequence). V was clipped by 0 bases and J by 4 bases; unmatched bases: 7. The CDR3 runs 15 residues. CDR3 coding DNA: TGTGCCTGGAGTGTGAGGCGGGAGGGTCCATACGAGCAGTACTTC. It is translated as CAWSVRREGPYEQYF.

This clone showed up just once. The V gene is TRBV30, the J gene TRBJ1-1; perhaps TRBD1 as D (5 bases). The germline V gene has CDR1 GTSNPN and CDR2 SVGIG (reference sequence). Trimming removed 0 bases at V and 3 bases at J, with 11 bases between. The CDR3 has 14 residues. The CDR3: CAWSVGSRDTEAFF. CDR3 nucleotide sequence: TGTGCCTGGAGTGTCGGGTCCAGGGACACTGAAGCTTTCTTT.

The chain uses TRBV7-9 and TRBJ2-3; D unclear. V gave up 5 bases and J gave up 1 base, with 10 bases separating them. The CDR3 has 14 amino acids. Per germline, CDR1 SEHNR and CDR2 FQNEAQ (reference sequence). In nucleotides, the CDR3 is TGTGCCAGCAGCCCCCCGGTGGGCACAGATACGCAGTATTTT. This encodes CASSPPVGTDTQYF.